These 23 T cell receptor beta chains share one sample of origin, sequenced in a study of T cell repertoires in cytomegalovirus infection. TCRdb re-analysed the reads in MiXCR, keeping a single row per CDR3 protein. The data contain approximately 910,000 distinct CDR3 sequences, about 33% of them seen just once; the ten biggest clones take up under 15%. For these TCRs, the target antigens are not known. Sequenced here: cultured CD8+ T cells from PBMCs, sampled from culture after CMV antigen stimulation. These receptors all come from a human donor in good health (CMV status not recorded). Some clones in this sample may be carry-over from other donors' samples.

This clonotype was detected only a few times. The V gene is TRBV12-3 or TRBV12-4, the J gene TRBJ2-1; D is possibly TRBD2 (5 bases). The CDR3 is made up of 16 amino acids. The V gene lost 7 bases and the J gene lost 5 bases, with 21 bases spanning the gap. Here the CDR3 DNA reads TGTGCCAGCACCAGATCCGGGGTAGGGAAACACAATGAGCAGTTCTTC. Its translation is CASTRSGVGKHNEQFF.

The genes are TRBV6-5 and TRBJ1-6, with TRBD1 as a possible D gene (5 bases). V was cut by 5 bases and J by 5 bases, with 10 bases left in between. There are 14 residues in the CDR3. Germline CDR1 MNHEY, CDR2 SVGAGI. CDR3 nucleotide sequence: TGTGCCAGCAGTGGACATGGGGATAATTCACCCCTCCACTTT. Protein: CASSGHGDNSPLHF.

CDR3 amino acids: CASRRQGSSYNSPLHF. The CDR3 nucleotides are TGTGCCAGCAGGAGACAGGGAAGCTCCTATAATTCACCCCTCCACTTT. The chain is built from TRBV7-9 and TRBJ1-6; 7 positions match TRBD1. The CDR3 has 16 amino acids. Per germline, CDR1 SEHNR and CDR2 FQNEAQ (reference sequence). After removal of 6 bases from V and 0 bases from J, the junction contained 5 bases not matched to a gene.

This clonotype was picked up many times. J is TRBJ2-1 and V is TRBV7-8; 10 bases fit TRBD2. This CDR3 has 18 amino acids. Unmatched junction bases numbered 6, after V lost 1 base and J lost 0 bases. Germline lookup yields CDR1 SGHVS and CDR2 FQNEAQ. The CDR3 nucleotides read TGTGCCAGCAGCTTAGTGACTAGCGGGTTGAGCTCCTACAATGAGCAGTTCTTC. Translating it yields CASSLVTSGLSSYNEQFF. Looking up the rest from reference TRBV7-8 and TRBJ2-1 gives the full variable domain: GAGVSQSPRYKVAKRGQDVALRCDPISGHVSLFWYQQALGQGPEFLTYFQNEAQLDKSGLPSDRFFAERPEGSVSTLKIQRTQQEDSAVYLCASSLVTSGLSSYNEQFFGPGTRLTVL.

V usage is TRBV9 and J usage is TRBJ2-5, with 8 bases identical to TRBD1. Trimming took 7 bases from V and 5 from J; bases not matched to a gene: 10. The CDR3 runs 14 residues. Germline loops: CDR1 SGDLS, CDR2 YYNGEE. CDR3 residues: CASCRGPGGETQYF. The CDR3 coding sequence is TGTGCCAGCTGCAGGGGGCCCGGTGGGGAGACCCAGTACTTC.

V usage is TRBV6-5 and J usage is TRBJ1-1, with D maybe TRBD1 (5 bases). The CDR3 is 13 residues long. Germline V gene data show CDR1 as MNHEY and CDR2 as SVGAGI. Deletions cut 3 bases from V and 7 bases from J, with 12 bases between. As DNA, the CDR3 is TGTGCCAGCAGTTATGCAGGGTTAAGTGAAGCTTTCTTT. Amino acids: CASSYAGLSEAFF.

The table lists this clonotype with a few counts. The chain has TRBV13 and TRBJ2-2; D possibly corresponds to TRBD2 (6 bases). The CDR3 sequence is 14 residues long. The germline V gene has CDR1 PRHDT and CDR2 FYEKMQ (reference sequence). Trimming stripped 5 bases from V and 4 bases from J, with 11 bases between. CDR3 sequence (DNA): TGTGCCAGCAGCCGCGGGGTAGGCACCGGGGAGCTGTTTTTT. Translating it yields CASSRGVGTGELFF.

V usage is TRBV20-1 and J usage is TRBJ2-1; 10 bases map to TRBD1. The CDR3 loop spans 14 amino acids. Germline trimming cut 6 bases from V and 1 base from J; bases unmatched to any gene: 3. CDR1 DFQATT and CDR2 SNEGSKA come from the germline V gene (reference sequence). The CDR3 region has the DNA TGCAGTGCAACGGGACAGGGGTCCTACAATGAGCAGTTCTTC. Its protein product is CSATGQGSYNEQFF.

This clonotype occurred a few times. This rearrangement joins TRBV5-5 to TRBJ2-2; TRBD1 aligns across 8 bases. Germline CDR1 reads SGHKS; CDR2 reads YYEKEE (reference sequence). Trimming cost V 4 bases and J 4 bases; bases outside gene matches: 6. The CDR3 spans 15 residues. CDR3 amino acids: CASSVPGGGTGELFF. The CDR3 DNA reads TGTGCCAGCAGCGTCCCAGGGGGCGGCACCGGGGAGCTGTTTTTT.

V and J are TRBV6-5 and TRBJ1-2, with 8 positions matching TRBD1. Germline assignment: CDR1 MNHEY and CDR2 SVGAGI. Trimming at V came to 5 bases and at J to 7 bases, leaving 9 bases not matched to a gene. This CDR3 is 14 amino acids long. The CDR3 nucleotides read TGTGCCAGCAGTACGACAGGGGACGATATTGGCTACACCTTC. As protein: CASSTTGDDIGYTF.

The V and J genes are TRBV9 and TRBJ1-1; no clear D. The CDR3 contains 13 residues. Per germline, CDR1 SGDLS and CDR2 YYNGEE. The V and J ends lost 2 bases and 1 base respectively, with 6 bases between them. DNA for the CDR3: TGTGCCAGCAGCGTTTACCAGAACACTGAAGCTTTCTTT. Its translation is CASSVYQNTEAFF.

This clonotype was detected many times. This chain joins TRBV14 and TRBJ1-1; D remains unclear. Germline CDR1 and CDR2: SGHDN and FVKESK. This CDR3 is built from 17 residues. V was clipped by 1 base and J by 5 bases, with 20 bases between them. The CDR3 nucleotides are TGTGCCAGCAGCCAAGCCGTTCCAGTTAGGGCCACGACTGAAGCTTTCTTT. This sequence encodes CASSQAVPVRATTEAFF.

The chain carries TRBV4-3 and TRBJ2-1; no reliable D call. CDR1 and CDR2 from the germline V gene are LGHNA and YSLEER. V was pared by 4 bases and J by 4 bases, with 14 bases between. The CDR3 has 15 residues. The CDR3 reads CASSPETAPYNEQFF. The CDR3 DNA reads TGCGCCAGCAGCCCCGAGACCGCCCCGTACAATGAGCAGTTCTTC.

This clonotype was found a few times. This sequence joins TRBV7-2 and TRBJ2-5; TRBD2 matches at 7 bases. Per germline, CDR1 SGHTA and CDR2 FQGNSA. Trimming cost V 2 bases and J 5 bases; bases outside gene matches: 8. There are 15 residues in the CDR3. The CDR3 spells CASSLLGRGKETQYF. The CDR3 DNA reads TGTGCCAGCAGCTTACTAGGGAGGGGAAAGGAGACCCAGTACTTC.

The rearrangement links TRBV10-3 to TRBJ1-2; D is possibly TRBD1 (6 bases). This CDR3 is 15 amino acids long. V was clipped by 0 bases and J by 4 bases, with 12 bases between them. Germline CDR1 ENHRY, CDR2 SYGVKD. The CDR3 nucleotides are TGTGCCATCAGTGAGTCCGGACAGTTAGCCTATGGCTACACCTTC. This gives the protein CAISESGQLAYGYTF.

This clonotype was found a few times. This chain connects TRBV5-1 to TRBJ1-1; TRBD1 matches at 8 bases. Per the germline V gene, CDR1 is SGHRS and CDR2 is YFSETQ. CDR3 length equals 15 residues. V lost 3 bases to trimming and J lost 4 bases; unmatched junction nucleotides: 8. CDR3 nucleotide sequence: TGCGCCAGCAGCTCGACAGGGGAGTGGGCCACTGAAGCTTTCTTT. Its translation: CASSSTGEWATEAFF.

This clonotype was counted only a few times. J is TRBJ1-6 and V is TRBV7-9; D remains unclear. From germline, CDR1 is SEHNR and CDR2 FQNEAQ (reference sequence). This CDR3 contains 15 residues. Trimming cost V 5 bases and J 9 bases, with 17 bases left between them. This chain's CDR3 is CASSRSDRTSSPLHF. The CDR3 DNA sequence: TGTGCCAGCAGCCGCTCGGATCGCACAAGTTCACCCCTCCACTTT. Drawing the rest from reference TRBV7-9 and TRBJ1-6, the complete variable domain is DTGVSQNPRHKITKRGQNVTFRCDPISEHNRLYWYRQTLGQGPEFLTYFQNEAQLEKSRLLSDRFSAERPKGSFSTLEIQRTEQGDSAMYLCASSRSDRTSSPLHFGNGTRLTVT.

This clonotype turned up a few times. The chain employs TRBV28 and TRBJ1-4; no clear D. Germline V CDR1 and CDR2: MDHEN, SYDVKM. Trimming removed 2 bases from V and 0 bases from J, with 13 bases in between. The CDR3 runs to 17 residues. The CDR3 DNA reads TGTGCCAGCAGTTTAGGAAGCGGTCGGCCAACTAATGAAAAACTGTTTTTT. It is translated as CASSLGSGRPTNEKLFF.

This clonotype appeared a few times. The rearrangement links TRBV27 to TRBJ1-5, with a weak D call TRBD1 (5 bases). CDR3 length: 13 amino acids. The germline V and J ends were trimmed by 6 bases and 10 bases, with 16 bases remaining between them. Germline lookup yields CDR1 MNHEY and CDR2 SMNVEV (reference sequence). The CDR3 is CASSGAWGKPQHF. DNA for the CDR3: TGTGCCAGCAGCGGGGCCTGGGGGAAACCCCAGCATTTT.

CDR3 in DNA: TGTGCCAGCAGGGGGGACAGACTTGGGCAGTACGTC. Translating gives CASRGDRLGQYV. This rearrangement joins TRBV2 to TRBJ2-7; 7 bases fit TRBD1. This CDR3 has 12 residues. V dropped 6 bases and J dropped 9; count of bases not matched to a gene: 8. In germline, CDR1 is SNHLY, CDR2 FYNNEI.

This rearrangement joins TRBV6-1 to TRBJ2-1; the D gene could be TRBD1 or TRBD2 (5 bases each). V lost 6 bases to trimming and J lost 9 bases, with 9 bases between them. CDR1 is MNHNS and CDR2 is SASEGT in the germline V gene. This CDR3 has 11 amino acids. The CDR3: CASRWGFEQFF. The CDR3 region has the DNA TGTGCCAGCAGGTGGGGGTTTGAGCAGTTCTTC.

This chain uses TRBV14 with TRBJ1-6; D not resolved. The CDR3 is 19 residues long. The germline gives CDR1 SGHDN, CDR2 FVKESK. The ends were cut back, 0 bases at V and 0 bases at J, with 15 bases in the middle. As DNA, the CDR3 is TGTGCCAGCAGCCAAGACAGGATACTCCCGAGCTCCTATAATTCACCCCTCCACTTT. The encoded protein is CASSQDRILPSSYNSPLHF.

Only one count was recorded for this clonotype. The CDR3 nucleotides are TGTGCCAGTAGTAAAAAGACAGGGTGGACTGAAGCTTTCTTT. As protein: CASSKKTGWTEAFF. The chain combines TRBV19 with TRBJ1-1; 7 positions agree with TRBD1. The CDR3 extends over 14 amino acids. Trimming cost V 4 bases and J 5 bases; bases outside gene matches: 7. Germline CDR1 LNHDA, CDR2 SQIVND (reference sequence).